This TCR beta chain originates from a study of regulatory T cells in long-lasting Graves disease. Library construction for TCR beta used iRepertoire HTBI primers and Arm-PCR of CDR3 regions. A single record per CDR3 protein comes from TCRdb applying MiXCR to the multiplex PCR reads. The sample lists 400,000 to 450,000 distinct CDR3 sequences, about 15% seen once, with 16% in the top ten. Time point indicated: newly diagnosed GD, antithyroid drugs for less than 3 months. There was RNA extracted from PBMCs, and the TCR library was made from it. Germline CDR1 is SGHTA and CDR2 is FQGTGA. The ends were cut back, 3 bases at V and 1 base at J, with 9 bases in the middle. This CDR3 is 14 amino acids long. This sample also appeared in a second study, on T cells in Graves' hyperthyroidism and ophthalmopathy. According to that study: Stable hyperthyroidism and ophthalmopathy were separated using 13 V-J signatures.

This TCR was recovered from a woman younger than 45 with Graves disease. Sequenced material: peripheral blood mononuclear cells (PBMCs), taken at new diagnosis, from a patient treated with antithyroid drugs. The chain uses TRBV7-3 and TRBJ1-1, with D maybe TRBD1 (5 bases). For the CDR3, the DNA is TGTGCCAGCAGCTTCTCTGGGACGAACACTGAAGCTTTCTTT. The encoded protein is CASSFSGTNTEAFF.